A single sample gave rise to the 27 T cell receptor beta chains below, sequenced in a study of control samples from healthy donors and cancer patients. Some clones are missing from TCRdb's copy, which holds only in-frame ones; the method was immunoSEQ multiplex PCR. The table lists more than 70,000 clones, 91% of them singletons. Sequences were obtained from blood. The receptors were gathered from a woman aged 25 to 39 in good health.

This chain joins TRBV18 and TRBJ2-7; D not certain. V lost 3 bases, J lost 0 bases, and 12 bases lay in between. Germline-derived CDR1 and CDR2 are KGHSH and LQKENI. The CDR3 runs 15 residues. CDR3 nucleotides: TGTGCCAGCTCACCCTATCAGGAGTCCTCCTACGAGCAGTACTTC. Translation: CASSPYQESSYEQYF.

V is TRBV11-2 and J is TRBJ1-4; D is possibly TRBD1 (5 bases). The germline V gene has CDR1 SGHAT and CDR2 FQNNGV. The CDR3 runs to 15 residues. Trimming left V 5 bases short and J 4 bases short, with 14 bases between. Here the CDR3 DNA reads TGTGCCAGCAGCGTTCAGGGTGCTTTTAATGAAAAACTGTTTTTT. It translates to CASSVQGAFNEKLFF.

This rearrangement joins TRBV6-5 to TRBJ1-1; D not certain. Germline CDR1 is MNHEY and CDR2 is SVGAGI. The CDR3 length is 13 residues. V lost 5 bases, J lost 3 bases, and 10 bases lay in between. The CDR3 reads CASSPGEDTEAFF. CDR3 bases: TGTGCCAGCAGTCCTGGGGAGGACACTGAAGCTTTCTTT.

V and J are TRBV10-1 and TRBJ1-3; D is ambiguous. The CDR3 is 15 amino acids. CDR1 and CDR2 (germline): WNHNN, SYGVQD (reference sequence). V lost 3 bases and J 2 bases, leaving 11 bases between the germline ends. The DNA of the CDR3 is TGCGCCAGCAGTGATTCGGGGTCACCTGGAAACACCATATATTTT. It encodes CASSDSGSPGNTIYF.

The genes are TRBV29-1 and TRBJ1-3; 7 bases are shared with TRBD1. Germline CDR1 SQVTM, CDR2 ANQGSEA. The CDR3 covers 14 residues. J lost 5 bases, V lost 3 bases, and 7 bases had no gene match. The CDR3 coding sequence is TGCAGCGTTGACCCAGGGGGAAGTAGAAACACCATATATTTT. Protein: CSVDPGGSRNTIYF. The whole variable domain, remainder taken from reference TRBV29-1 and TRBJ1-3, is SAVISQKPSRDICQRGTSLTIQCQVDSQVTMMFWYRQQPGQSLTLIATANQGSEATYESGFVIDKFPISRPNLTFSTLTVSNMSPEDSSIYLCSVDPGGSRNTIYFGEGSWLTVV.

This sequence joins TRBV6-5 and TRBJ2-2; D is perhaps TRBD2 (6 bases). Trimming removed 7 bases from V and 3 bases from J, with 15 bases in between. The germline gives CDR1 MNHEY, CDR2 SVGAGI. The CDR3 extends over 15 amino acids. CDR3 bases: TGTGCCAGCAATCCTGTCGGGGGAGACACCGGGGAGCTGTTTTTT. It codes for CASNPVGGDTGELFF.

The chain links TRBV7-8 to TRBJ2-1; 11 nucleotides align to TRBD2. V shed 1 base, J shed 8 bases, and the junction held 7 bases outside the gene matches. Germline assignment: CDR1 SGHVS and CDR2 FQNEAQ. This CDR3 is built from 16 residues. The CDR3 protein is CASSLELAGAVDEQFF. The CDR3 bases are TGTGCCAGCAGCTTAGAACTAGCGGGAGCAGTCGATGAGCAGTTCTTC.

V is TRBV19 and J is TRBJ1-5, with TRBD1 as a possible D gene (5 bases). CDR3 length: 13 residues. Germline V gene data show CDR1 as LNHDA and CDR2 as SQIVND (reference sequence). Deletions cut 4 bases from V and 6 bases from J, with 10 bases between. In DNA form, the CDR3 reads TGTGCCAGTAGTACCCAGGGTGCTCAGCCCCAGCATTTT. This gives the protein CASSTQGAQPQHF.

The DNA of the CDR3 is TGCGCCAGCAGCCCTGTGGGACAGGGGGCGAACGAGCAGTACTTC. Protein: CASSPVGQGANEQYF. V is TRBV5-1 and J is TRBJ2-7; 12 bases map to TRBD1. Germline loops: CDR1 SGHRS, CDR2 YFSETQ. CDR3 size: 15 residues. V lost 4 bases to trimming and J lost 5 bases; unmatched junction nucleotides: 7.

CDR3 in DNA: TGTGCCAGCAGCTTGGACAGGGCCTACGAGCAGTACTTC. Translation gives CASSLDRAYEQYF. The chain links TRBV5-4 to TRBJ2-7; D possibly corresponds to TRBD1 (6 bases). V lost 0 bases and J lost 2, with 6 bases in between. CDR3 length: 13 amino acids. Per germline, CDR1 SGHNT and CDR2 YYREEE (reference sequence).

This clone was seen just once. The J gene is TRBJ1-1, the V gene TRBV29-1; D uncertain. V lost 4 bases, J lost 1 base, and 4 bases lay in between. The CDR3 consists of 11 residues. Germline V gene lookup returns CDR1 SQVTM and CDR2 ANQGSEA. As DNA, the CDR3 is TGCAGCGTTGCTGAGAACACTGAAGCTTTCTTT. It codes for CSVAENTEAFF.

This clone appeared once. The chain has TRBV25-1 and TRBJ2-5, with a possible D match to TRBD2 (6 bases). CDR3 length: 14 residues. The V gene's germline CDR1 is MGHDK and CDR2 SYGVNS. V was cut by 2 bases and J by 2 bases, with 9 bases left in between. The CDR3 DNA reads as TGTGCCAGCAGTGAAGGAGGGGTGCAAGAGACCCAGTACTTC. Its protein is CASSEGGVQETQYF. Complete variable domain (other parts from reference TRBV25-1 and TRBJ2-5): EADIYQTPRYLVIGTGKKITLECSQTMGHDKMYWYQQDPGMELHLIHYSYGVNSTEKGDLSSESTVSRIRTEHFPLTLESARPSHTSQYLCASSEGGVQETQYFGPGTRLLVL.

The chain carries TRBV9 and TRBJ1-2, with 9 bases that match TRBD1. The V segment lost 2 bases and the J segment 2 bases; nucleotides outside the gene matches: 16. From germline, CDR1 is SGDLS and CDR2 YYNGEE. The CDR3 is 19 residues long. DNA of the CDR3: TGTGCCAGCAGCGTCCTCCCCCGGGACAGGGATTCTCTGAACTATGGCTACACCTTC. Translated, it gives CASSVLPRDRDSLNYGYTF.

The chain joins TRBV9 to TRBJ2-1; D might be TRBD1 (6 bases). Per the germline V gene, CDR1 is SGDLS and CDR2 is YYNGEE. The CDR3 runs to 15 residues. The ends were cut back, 0 bases at V and 7 bases at J, with 14 bases in the middle. DNA of the CDR3: TGTGCCAGCAGCGTAGGATTACAGGGCGTAAATGAGCAGTTCTTC. Its translation: CASSVGLQGVNEQFF. The full variable domain, rest sourced from reference TRBV9 and TRBJ2-1, is DSGVTQTPKHLITATGQRVTLRCSPRSGDLSVYWYQQSLDQGLQFLIQYYNGEERAKGNILERFSAQQFPDLHSELNLSSLELGDSALYFCASSVGLQGVNEQFFGPGTRLTVL.

This chain links TRBV5-1 with TRBJ1-1; 10 bases fit TRBD1. Per germline, CDR1 SGHRS and CDR2 YFSETQ. V lost 4 bases, J lost 1 base, and 10 bases stayed unmatched. The CDR3 is made up of 17 amino acids. Here the CDR3 reads CASSPRGRTGGNTEAFF. In DNA form, the CDR3 reads TGCGCCAGCAGCCCGAGAGGCAGGACAGGGGGGAACACTGAAGCTTTCTTT.

This chain joins TRBV3-1 (or the pseudogene TRBV3-2) and TRBJ1-2; possible D gene TRBD1, 5 bases. The CDR3 has 14 amino acids. Trimming removed 4 bases at V and 1 base at J, with 10 bases between. The germline gives CDR1 LGHDT, CDR2 YNNKEL (reference sequence). As DNA, the CDR3 is TGTGCCAGCAGCCCGACGGGGGGTAACTATGGCTACACCTTC. It yields the protein CASSPTGGNYGYTF.

The gene calls are TRBV10-3 and TRBJ1-2; D not resolved. The CDR3 is 12 residues long. The V end lost 3 bases, the J end lost 4 bases, and 6 bases lay between the germline ends. The V gene's germline CDR1 is ENHRY and CDR2 SYGVKD. The DNA of the CDR3 is TGTGCCATCAGTGACGACACCTATGGCTACACCTTC. As protein: CAISDDTYGYTF.

The rearrangement uses TRBV29-1 and TRBJ1-2, with D unresolved. The CDR3 loop spans 11 amino acids. Germline CDR1 and CDR2: SQVTM and ANQGSEA. The germline V and J ends were trimmed by 6 bases and 4 bases, with 9 bases remaining between them. The DNA for the CDR3 is TGCAGCGTCCAAGAACCCTATGGCTACACCTTC. Amino acid sequence: CSVQEPYGYTF.

This clone was picked up a small number of times. This chain connects TRBV12-3 or TRBV12-4 to TRBJ2-1, with no clear D. This CDR3 region has 13 residues. V was trimmed by 6 bases and J by 5 bases, leaving 11 bases between them. In nucleotides, the CDR3 is TGTGCCAGCAGCCGTACTACGAACAATGAGCAGTTCTTC. It specifies CASSRTTNNEQFF.

The chain is built from TRBV10-3 and TRBJ1-3; no clear D gene. Germline assignment: CDR1 ENHRY and CDR2 SYGVKD. V lost 7 bases, J lost 0 bases, and 7 bases lay in between. This CDR3 is 13 amino acids long. The CDR3 nucleotides read TGTGCCATCAAAGACACCTCTGGAAACACCATATATTTT. Protein: CAIKDTSGNTIYF.

The genes are TRBV19 and TRBJ2-4; TRBD1 is a possible D gene (6 bases). Germline CDR1 is LNHDA and CDR2 is SQIVND (reference sequence). Trimming shortened V by 5 bases and J by 8 bases, and 16 bases separated the two germline ends. This CDR3 comprises 14 residues. In DNA form, the CDR3 reads TGTGCCAGTAGTCCGGACAGAACCAGGGACATTCAGTACTTC. Residues: CASSPDRTRDIQYF.

The rearrangement uses TRBV6-5 and TRBJ1-1; TRBD1 agrees at 9 bases. Unmatched junction bases numbered 10, after V lost 4 bases and J lost 7 bases. This CDR3 comprises 15 residues. Germline CDR1 MNHEY, CDR2 SVGAGI. The CDR3 here is CASSFNRGRGNEAFF. The CDR3 DNA reads TGTGCCAGCAGTTTTAACAGGGGGCGCGGGAATGAAGCTTTCTTT.

This clone came up once. The J gene is TRBJ2-7, the V gene TRBV19; 7 bases map to TRBD2. V lost 6 bases, J lost 5 bases, and 13 bases stayed unmatched. Germline assignment: CDR1 LNHDA and CDR2 SQIVND (reference sequence). CDR3 length: 15 residues. This CDR3 reads CASSPVGRGRHEQYF. CDR3 DNA sequence: TGTGCCAGTAGCCCCGTGGGGAGGGGAAGGCACGAGCAGTACTTC.

The chain recombines TRBV5-1 with TRBJ2-7, with D maybe TRBD2 (5 bases). Trimming took off 0 bases at V and 2 bases at J, with 12 bases between the two ends. The CDR3 has 15 amino acids. CDR1 SGHRS and CDR2 YFSETQ come from the germline V gene. The CDR3 sequence: CASSLALTGTYEQYF. The DNA for the CDR3 is TGCGCCAGCAGCTTGGCCCTTACGGGAACCTACGAGCAGTACTTC.

This sequence joins TRBV3-1 (or the pseudogene TRBV3-2) and TRBJ1-3, with 9 bases matching TRBD1. The CDR3 has 18 amino acids. V was pared by 4 bases and J by 0 bases, with 10 bases of the junction left unmatched. Germline assignment: CDR1 LGHDT and CDR2 YNNKEL (reference sequence). As DNA, the CDR3 is TGTGCCAGCAGCCGATCCGAGGGGACAGGGCCCTCTGGAAACACCATATATTTT. Protein sequence: CASSRSEGTGPSGNTIYF.

The chain joins TRBV3-1 (or the pseudogene TRBV3-2) to TRBJ2-1; TRBD2 aligns across 16 bases. The V gene end was trimmed by 5 bases and the J gene end by 10 bases; junction bases not matched to a gene: 11. Per germline, CDR1 LGHDT and CDR2 YNNKEL (reference sequence). This CDR3 is built from 17 residues. The CDR3 reads CASSYYGTSGGAREQFF. CDR3 coding DNA: TGTGCCAGCAGCTATTACGGGACTAGCGGGGGGGCCAGGGAGCAGTTCTTC.

V gene TRBV7-2 combines with J gene TRBJ2-7, with 8 bases matching TRBD1. CDR1 is SGHTA and CDR2 is FQGNSA in the germline V gene. The CDR3 covers 15 residues. Trimming took 8 bases from V and 1 from J; bases not matched to a gene: 10. For the CDR3, the DNA is TGTGCCAGCCGTGAGGGACAGGTTCTTTCCTACGAGCAGTACTTC. This codes for CASREGQVLSYEQYF.